What follows is one T cell receptor (beta chain) and its context. Its target is unknown. Trimming removed 3 bases at V and 5 bases at J, with 11 bases between. Germline lookup yields CDR1 LGHNA and CDR2 YSLEER. This CDR3 has 15 amino acids. This specimen belongs to a study of cytomegalovirus exposure and HLA in healthy donors. Whole-study results and caveats: The authors excluded some V segments, including TRBV6-2 and TRBV6-3, as indistinguishable.

The PCR contained 60 Vbeta and 13 Jbeta primers. Some clones are missing from TCRdb's copy, which holds only in-frame ones; the method was immunoSEQ multiplex PCR. The table for this sample gives 70,000 to 100,000 clones. V gene TRBV4-3 combines with J gene TRBJ1-6; TRBD1 is a possible D gene (6 bases). The specimen sequenced was PBMCs. The clonotype comes from a girl between 5 and 17 years old in good health and CMV-seropositive. The CDR3, as DNA: TGCGCCAGCAGCCAGAGGACAGAACATAATTCACCCCTCCACTTT. Amino acids: CASSQRTEHNSPLHF.